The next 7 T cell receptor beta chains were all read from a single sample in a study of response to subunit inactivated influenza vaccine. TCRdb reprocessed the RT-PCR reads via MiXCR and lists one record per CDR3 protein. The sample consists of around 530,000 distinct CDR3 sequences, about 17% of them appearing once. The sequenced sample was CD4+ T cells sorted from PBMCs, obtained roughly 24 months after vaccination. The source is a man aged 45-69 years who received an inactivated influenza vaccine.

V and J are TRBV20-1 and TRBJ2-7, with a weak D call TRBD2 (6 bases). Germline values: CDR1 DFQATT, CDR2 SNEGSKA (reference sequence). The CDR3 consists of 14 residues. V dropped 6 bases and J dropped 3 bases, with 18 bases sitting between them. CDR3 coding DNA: TGCAGTGCAATCGGGGTGGGGGGTGGCTACGAGCAGTACTTC. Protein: CSAIGVGGGYEQYF.

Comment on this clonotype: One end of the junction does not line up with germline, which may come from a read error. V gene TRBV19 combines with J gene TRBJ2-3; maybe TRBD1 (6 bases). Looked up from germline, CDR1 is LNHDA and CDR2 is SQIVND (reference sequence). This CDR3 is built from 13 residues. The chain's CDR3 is CASNTGQGDTQYF. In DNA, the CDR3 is TGTGCAAGTAATACAGGGCAAGGGGATACGCAGTATTTT.

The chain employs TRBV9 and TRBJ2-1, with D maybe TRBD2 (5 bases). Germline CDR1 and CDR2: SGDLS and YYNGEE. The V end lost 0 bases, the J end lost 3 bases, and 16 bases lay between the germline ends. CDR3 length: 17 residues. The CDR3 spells CASSVVDARVNYNEQFF. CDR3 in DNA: TGTGCCAGCAGCGTAGTCGATGCGCGGGTCAACTACAATGAGCAGTTCTTC.

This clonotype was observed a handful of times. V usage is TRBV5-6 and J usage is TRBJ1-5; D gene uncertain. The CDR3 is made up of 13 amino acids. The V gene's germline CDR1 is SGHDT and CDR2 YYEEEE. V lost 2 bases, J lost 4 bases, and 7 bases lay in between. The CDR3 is CASSFGKNQPQHF. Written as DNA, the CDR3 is TGTGCCAGCAGCTTCGGAAAAAATCAGCCCCAGCATTTT.

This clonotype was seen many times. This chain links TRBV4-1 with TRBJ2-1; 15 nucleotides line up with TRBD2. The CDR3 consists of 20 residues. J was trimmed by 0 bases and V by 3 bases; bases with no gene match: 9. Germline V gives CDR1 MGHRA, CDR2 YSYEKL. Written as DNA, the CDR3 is TGCGCCAGCAGCCAGGCCGGGACTAGCGGGGGGCCCCCCTCCTACAATGAGCAGTTCTTC. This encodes CASSQAGTSGGPPSYNEQFF.

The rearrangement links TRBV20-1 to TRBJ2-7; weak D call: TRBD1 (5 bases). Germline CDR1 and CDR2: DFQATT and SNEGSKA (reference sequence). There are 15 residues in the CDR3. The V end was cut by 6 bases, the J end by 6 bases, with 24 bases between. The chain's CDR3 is CSAKPWQGRVIEQYF. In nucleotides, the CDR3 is TGCAGTGCCAAACCCTGGCAAGGCAGGGTTATCGAGCAGTACTTC.

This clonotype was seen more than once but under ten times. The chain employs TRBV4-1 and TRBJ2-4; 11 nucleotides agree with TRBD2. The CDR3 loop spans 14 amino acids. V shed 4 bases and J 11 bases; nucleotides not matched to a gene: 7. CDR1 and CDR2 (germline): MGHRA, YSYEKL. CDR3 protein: CASSLQTSGEVQYF. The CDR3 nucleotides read TGCGCCAGCAGCCTTCAGACTAGCGGGGAGGTTCAGTACTTC.